Listed here are 12 T cell receptor beta chains from one sample, sequenced in a study of beta chain features in type 1 diabetes. The authors reverse transcribed all of the isolated RNA, so sequencing captured expressed TCRB transcripts. Produced via immunoSEQ multiplex PCR; TCRdb's table is partial and in-frame only. The sample lists about 240,000 clones, 27% occurring once. The sample was central memory CD4+ T cells from blood. These receptors all stem from a young man in good health.

This clone was counted between two and nine times. The chain combines TRBV30 with TRBJ2-3; 9 bases are a match to TRBD1. CDR3 length equals 14 residues. Germline CDR1 reads GTSNPN; CDR2 reads SVGIG (reference sequence). After removal of 5 bases from V and 2 bases from J, the junction contained 5 bases not matched to a gene. In DNA form, the CDR3 reads TGTGCCTGGGGGACAGGGAGTTCCACAGATACGCAGTATTTT. This sequence encodes CAWGTGSSTDTQYF.

The V and J genes are TRBV7-7 and TRBJ2-5, with 10 bases aligning to TRBD2. The CDR3 extends over 14 amino acids. Trimming at V came to 3 bases and at J to 5 bases, leaving 3 bases not matched to a gene. Germline CDR1 SSHAT, CDR2 FNYEAQ (reference sequence). CDR3 sequence reads: CASSLGLAQETQYF. CDR3 coding DNA: TGTGCCAGCAGCTTGGGACTAGCGCAGGAGACCCAGTACTTC. Combining the CDR3 with reference TRBV7-7 and TRBJ2-5 gives the whole variable domain GAGVSQSPRYKVTKRGQDVTLRCDPISSHATLYWYQQALGQGPEFLTYFNYEAQPDKSGLPSDRFSAERPEGSISTLTIQRTEQRDSAMYRCASSLGLAQETQYFGPGTRLLVL.

This clone was counted between two and nine times. The chain carries TRBV7-2 and TRBJ2-7, with TRBD1 matching 9 bases. The V gene's germline CDR1 is SGHTA and CDR2 FQGNSA. CDR3 length equals 13 residues. Unmatched junction bases numbered 3, after V lost 6 bases and J lost 3 bases. CDR3 region: CASRTGGSYEQYF. In nucleotides, the CDR3 is TGTGCCAGCAGAACAGGGGGCAGCTACGAGCAGTACTTC.

The chain joins TRBV6-1 to TRBJ2-7, with D unclear. Germline CDR1 reads MNHNS; CDR2 reads SASEGT. V was pared by 2 bases and J by 4 bases, with 6 bases between. The CDR3 runs 12 residues. Written as DNA, the CDR3 is TGTGCCAGCAGTGAAAGGTGGTACGAGCAGTACTTC. As protein: CASSERWYEQYF.

The V and J genes are TRBV25-1 and TRBJ2-3; TRBD2 matches at 7 bases. Germline V gene sequence: CDR1 MGHDK, CDR2 SYGVNS. The junction had 15 bases not matched to a gene; V was cut back by 8 bases and J by 7 bases. The CDR3 has 15 residues. The CDR3 reads CASEKERGPMHTQYF. In DNA form, the CDR3 reads TGTGCCAGCGAGAAAGAGCGGGGCCCCATGCATACGCAGTATTTT.

This sequence joins TRBV30 and TRBJ1-1, with 8 bases aligning to TRBD1. CDR3 size: 14 residues. J was trimmed by 5 bases and V by 4 bases; bases with no gene match: 9. Germline CDR1 GTSNPN, CDR2 SVGIG (reference sequence). CDR3 amino acids: CAWKITGGGTEAFF. In DNA form, the CDR3 reads TGTGCCTGGAAGATAACAGGGGGAGGAACTGAAGCTTTCTTT.

V usage is TRBV6-5 and J usage is TRBJ1-1; no firm D call. This CDR3 has 15 amino acids. V lost 0 bases and J lost 0, with 8 bases in between. Germline CDR1 is MNHEY and CDR2 is SVGAGI. CDR3 in DNA: TGTGCCAGCAGTTACTCACGGCAGATGAACACTGAAGCTTTCTTT. This gives the protein CASSYSRQMNTEAFF.

The chain joins TRBV6-6 to TRBJ1-1; D call uncertain. Germline CDR1 MNHNY, CDR2 SVGAGI (reference sequence). The CDR3 runs 12 residues. The ends were cut back, 5 bases at V and 8 bases at J, with 12 bases in the middle. The CDR3 sequence: CASSQPPAEAFF. The CDR3 nucleotides are TGTGCCAGCAGTCAACCACCCGCGGAAGCTTTCTTT.

This sequence joins TRBV7-6 and TRBJ1-6; a possible D gene is TRBD1 (6 bases). Trimming stripped 4 bases from V and 4 bases from J, with 17 bases between. Germline V lookup: CDR1 SGHVS, CDR2 FNYEAQ. The length of the CDR3 is 17 residues. DNA for the CDR3: TGTGCCAGCAGCTCAAGCATCGGGGGCGCTTATAATTCACCCCTCCACTTT. Protein product: CASSSSIGGAYNSPLHF.

The chain joins TRBV4-3 to TRBJ2-3; either TRBD1 or TRBD2 may fit D (5 bases each). The CDR3 consists of 16 residues. Trimming pared 0 bases from V and 2 bases from J, leaving 12 bases between. Germline V gives CDR1 LGHNA, CDR2 YSLEER. CDR3 DNA: TGCGCCAGCAGCCAAGAGGGACCTCCTCACACAGATACGCAGTATTTT. Protein: CASSQEGPPHTDTQYF.

The chain links TRBV7-6 to TRBJ2-5; D uncertain. Germline CDR1 reads SGHVS; CDR2 reads FNYEAQ. Trimming took off 6 bases at V and 3 bases at J, with 14 bases between the two ends. The CDR3 extends over 14 amino acids. CDR3 amino acids: CASSFPDGKETQYF. As DNA, the CDR3 is TGTGCCAGCAGTTTTCCCGACGGAAAAGAGACCCAGTACTTC.

The CDR3 nucleotides read TGTGCCACCAGCAGAGCCCCCATCGGGCAGGGCACAGATACGCAGTATTTT. Residues: CATSRAPIGQGTDTQYF. This rearrangement joins TRBV15 to TRBJ2-3; D call uncertain. From germline, CDR1 is LNHNV and CDR2 YYDKDF (reference sequence). CDR3 length: 17 amino acids. Trimming removed 1 base at V and 1 base at J, with 15 bases between.